What follows are 17 T cell receptor beta chains derived from one specimen sequenced in a study of Graves' ophthalmopathy and Graves' hyperthyroidism (dated by TCRdb to 2017 to 2018). For sequencing, an Illumina HiSeq 2000 was employed. TCR beta CDR3 regions were amplified from RNA transcripts for repertoire sequencing. A first-round RT-PCR used HTBI primers with the Qiagen OneStep RT-PCR kit, followed by a second-round multiplex PCR, size selection and purification. TCRdb trimmed public reads at Q25 via fastp, called clones via MiXCR and kept in-frame beta chains. Rows matching on CDR3 protein sequence are summarized as one entry with the most common DNA and genes. The sample data list more than 550,000 distinct CDR3 sequences, and approximately 39% of these were observed just once. Together, the top ten hold around 3% of the sample. The sample was peripheral blood. These receptors came from an adult man with Graves' ophthalmopathy.

The chain employs TRBV29-1 and TRBJ2-5; D is undetermined. V was shortened by 3 bases and J by 5 bases, with 10 bases between the two germline ends. This CDR3 is built from 12 residues. CDR1 is SQVTM and CDR2 is ANQGSEA in the germline V gene. CDR3 residues: CSVEFLGETQYF. CDR3 sequence (DNA): TGCAGCGTTGAGTTCCTGGGGGAGACCCAGTACTTC.

This clonotype was detected many times. The V gene is TRBV19, the J gene TRBJ1-5; a weak D match, TRBD1 (6 bases). CDR3 length equals 15 residues. CDR1 and CDR2 from the germline V gene are LNHDA and SQIVND (reference sequence). V was trimmed by 6 bases and J by 0 bases, leaving 12 bases between them. CDR3: CASRLGQNSNQPQHF. The CDR3 DNA is TGTGCCAGTAGGCTAGGACAGAATAGCAATCAGCCCCAGCATTTT.

The table lists this clonotype with many counts. The rearrangement joins TRBV5-6 to TRBJ1-2, with D possibly matching TRBD1 (6 bases). V dropped 4 bases and J dropped 4 bases, with 11 bases sitting between them. The CDR3 loop spans 13 amino acids. Germline V lookup: CDR1 SGHDT, CDR2 YYEEEE. CDR3 DNA: TGTGCCAGCAGCCCCTGGGACATCTATGGCTACACCTTC. Its protein product is CASSPWDIYGYTF.

For this clonotype: One junction end disagrees with the germline gene, perhaps due to a read error. V and J are TRBV29-1 and TRBJ2-2, with TRBD2 identical over 9 bases. This CDR3 is built from 15 residues. The germline CDR1 and CDR2 sequences are SQVTM and ANQGSEA. The CDR3 reads CSVAGSGGPLGEQFF. The CDR3 DNA reads TGCAGCGTTGCGGGGAGCGGGGGGCCGCTCGGGGAGCAGTTTTTT.

Ten or more counts support this clonotype. The chain uses TRBV7-9 and TRBJ1-5, with D possibly being TRBD1 (5 bases). The germline gives CDR1 SEHNR, CDR2 FQNEAQ (reference sequence). The CDR3 loop spans 14 amino acids. V was trimmed by 1 base and J by 6 bases, leaving 10 bases between them. The CDR3 sequence: CASSLGQFGQPQHF. Written as DNA, the CDR3 is TGTGCCAGCAGCTTAGGACAGTTCGGTCAGCCCCAGCATTTT.

About this clonotype: One end of the junction is discordant with germline, which a read error may explain. This CDR3 is CASSEEYSGNTIYF. The CDR3 DNA is TGTGCCAGCAGTGAAGAGTACTCTGGAAACACCATATATTTT. V gene TRBV10-2 combines with J gene TRBJ1-3; D is unresolved. The CDR3 has 14 residues. Germline-derived CDR1 and CDR2 are WSHSY and SAAADI.

At least ten counts were recorded for this clonotype. The chain joins TRBV16 to TRBJ1-4; D gene unclear. Trimming stripped 4 bases from V and 11 bases from J, with 14 bases between. Per the germline V gene, CDR1 is KGHSY and CDR2 is FQNENV. The CDR3 extends over 13 amino acids. CDR3 bases: TGTGCCAGCAGCCGTGACCTTGGAGGGAAACTGTTTTTT. It translates to CASSRDLGGKLFF.

The chain uses TRBV7-2 and TRBJ1-2; possibly TRBD1 for D (5 bases). The CDR3 spans 12 residues. CDR1 SGHTA and CDR2 FQGNSA come from the germline V gene. The V gene lost 4 bases and the J gene lost 12 bases, with 15 bases spanning the gap. The CDR3 DNA follows: TGTGCCAGCAGCTCAATGGGGACTGGAAACACCTTC. This translates into CASSSMGTGNTF. Supplemented by reference TRBV7-2 and TRBJ1-2, the full variable domain reads GAGVSQSPSNKVTEKGKDVELRCDPISGHTALYWYRQSLGQGLEFLIYFQGNSAPDKSGLPSDRFSAERTGGSVSTLTIQRTQQEDSAVYLCASSSMGTGNTFGSGTRLTVV.

This clonotype has ten or more counts. The chain combines TRBV7-2 with TRBJ2-7, with D perhaps matching TRBD2 (6 bases). The ends were cut back, 5 bases at V and 2 bases at J, with 13 bases in the middle. This CDR3 contains 14 residues. Germline V gene lookup returns CDR1 SGHTA and CDR2 FQGNSA. The CDR3 region is CASSKWTTPYEQYF. CDR3 bases: TGTGCCAGCAGCAAGTGGACTACCCCCTACGAGCAGTACTTC.

This clonotype was detected many times. This chain joins TRBV25-1 and TRBJ2-7; D ambiguous. V was shortened by 2 bases and J by 2 bases, with 10 bases between the two germline ends. The CDR3 has 14 amino acids. CDR1 and CDR2 from the germline V gene are MGHDK and SYGVNS. CDR3 sequence: CASSEDTLAYEQYF. The CDR3 DNA follows: TGTGCCAGCAGTGAAGACACCCTAGCCTACGAGCAGTACTTC.

The chain combines TRBV15 with TRBJ2-5, with 7 positions matching TRBD2. CDR1 and CDR2 (germline): LNHNV, YYDKDF (reference sequence). The CDR3 sequence is 14 residues long. J gave up 4 bases and V 1 base, and 3 bases lay outside the gene matches. The DNA for the CDR3 is TGTGCCACCAGCAGAGTAGCGGGTACAGAGACCCAGTACTTC. Translated, it gives CATSRVAGTETQYF.

This sequence joins TRBV29-1 and TRBJ1-1, with D maybe TRBD1 (5 bases). Germline-derived CDR1 and CDR2 are SQVTM and ANQGSEA. This CDR3 is built from 13 residues. The V end was cut by 0 bases, the J end by 4 bases, with 9 bases between. The CDR3 coding sequence is TGCAGCGTTGAAGATGGGACCATCACTGAAGCTTTCTTT. Residues: CSVEDGTITEAFF.

About this clonotype itself: Possible read error: a much larger clone is one base away. The chain recombines TRBV10-3 with TRBJ1-2, with a weak D call TRBD1 (5 bases). This CDR3 is built from 15 residues. Germline CDR1 is ENHRY and CDR2 is SYGVKD. V shed 5 bases and J shed 4 bases, with 17 bases lying between them. The CDR3 DNA is TGTGCCATCAGTCCCGCCGGGACGGATCTCTATGGCTACACCTTC. It is translated as CAISPAGTDLYGYTF.

This clonotype has at least ten counts. The rearrangement uses TRBV7-9 and TRBJ1-1; D uncertain. Trimming took off 5 bases at V and 0 bases at J, with 10 bases between the two ends. This CDR3 is built from 14 residues. The germline V gene has CDR1 SEHNR and CDR2 FQNEAQ (reference sequence). CDR3 region: CASSPWTVNTEAFF. The DNA of the CDR3 is TGTGCCAGCAGCCCCTGGACGGTGAACACTGAAGCTTTCTTT.

This clonotype was counted only a few times. This chain connects TRBV3-1 to TRBJ1-1, with a possible D match to TRBD1 (5 bases). CDR1 LGHDT and CDR2 YNNKEL come from the germline V gene (reference sequence). Between the trimmed V and J ends, which lost 0 bases and 5 bases, there was a span of 13 bases. The length of the CDR3 is 15 residues. The DNA of the CDR3 is TGTGCCAGCAGCCAAGAAGCAGGGTGGGATACTGAAGCTTTCTTT. Its protein is CASSQEAGWDTEAFF.

In this sample, this clonotype turned up many times. The chain carries TRBV11-2 and TRBJ2-5; 9 nucleotides align to TRBD1. J gave up 5 bases and V 4 bases, and 2 bases lay outside the gene matches. Germline loops: CDR1 SGHAT, CDR2 FQNNGV. The CDR3 loop spans 13 amino acids. This CDR3 reads CASSSGTGETQYF. In nucleotides, the CDR3 is TGTGCCAGCAGCTCCGGGACAGGGGAGACCCAGTACTTC. The full variable domain, with the rest looked up from reference TRBV11-2 and TRBJ2-5, is EAGVAQSPRYKIIEKRQSVAFWCNPISGHATLYWYQQILGQGPKLLIQFQNNGVVDDSQLPKDRFSAERLKGVDSTLKIQPAKLEDSAVYLCASSSGTGETQYFGPGTRLLVL.

V and J are TRBV5-6 and TRBJ1-5; 9 bases fit TRBD1. The CDR3 spans 16 residues. Unmatched junction bases numbered 14, after V lost 4 bases and J lost 9 bases. Germline V gene sequence: CDR1 SGHDT, CDR2 YYEEEE. CDR3 bases: TGTGCCAGCAGCCGAACCGGGGGACAGGGTCTCTTGCCCCAGCATTTT. It specifies CASSRTGGQGLLPQHF. The variable domain in full, completed from reference TRBV5-6 and TRBJ1-5, reads DAGVTQSPTHLIKTRGQQVTLRCSPKSGHDTVSWYQQALGQGPQFIFQYYEEEERQRGNFPDRFSGHQFPNYSSELNVNALLLGDSALYLCASSRTGGQGLLPQHFGDGTRLSIL.